These 4 T cell receptor beta chains came from one sample sequenced in a study of shared clonotypes between healthy human individuals. Libraries were prepared by immunoSEQ multiplex PCR; TCRdb keeps only in-frame clonotypes and omits some of them. The sample lists 500,000 to 700,000 clones; around 96% were seen once. CD8 cells regarded as naive lacked CD45RO, were positively chosen for CCR7, and omitted terminally differentiated effector memory CD45RA+ cells. Source material: naive CD8+ T cells sorted from blood. The receptors derive from a woman in her twenties or thirties in good health.

About this clone itself: This sample also contains other DNA sequences that code for the same CDR3. The chain couples TRBV27 to TRBJ2-7; 14 nucleotides align to TRBD2. Germline V lookup: CDR1 MNHEY, CDR2 SMNVEV (reference sequence). This CDR3 spans 15 amino acids. J gave up 3 bases and V 3 bases, and 1 base lay outside the gene matches. The CDR3 DNA is TGTGCCAGCAGTTTGGGACTAGCGGGAGTCTACGAGCAGTACTTC. This translates into CASSLGLAGVYEQYF.

On this clone: This specimen includes other DNA sequences encoding the same CDR3. This chain uses TRBV5-4 with TRBJ2-5; 7 bases align to TRBD2. This CDR3 spans 13 amino acids. Germline V lookup: CDR1 SGHNT, CDR2 YYREEE (reference sequence). The V and J ends lost 4 bases and 5 bases, in that order; junction bases with no gene match: 5. CDR3 in amino acids: CASSPEAGETQYF. The CDR3 DNA reads TGTGCCAGCAGCCCAGAAGCGGGGGAGACCCAGTACTTC.

The rearrangement uses TRBV6-1 and TRBJ2-7; possible D gene TRBD2, 6 bases. V lost 6 bases and J lost 7, with 16 bases in between. Germline values: CDR1 MNHNS, CDR2 SASEGT. The CDR3 runs to 13 residues. The CDR3: CASRDPGLWEQYF. CDR3 in DNA: TGTGCCAGCAGGGACCCGGGACTCTGGGAGCAGTACTTC.

The chain employs TRBV7-9 and TRBJ2-7; 10 nucleotides align to TRBD1. CDR1 is SEHNR, CDR2 FQNEAQ, per germline (reference sequence). Trimming cost V 5 bases and J 2 bases; bases outside gene matches: 6. The CDR3 length is 15 residues. The CDR3: CASSHRDRGTYEQYF. As DNA, the CDR3 is TGTGCCAGCAGCCACCGGGACAGGGGAACCTACGAGCAGTACTTC.